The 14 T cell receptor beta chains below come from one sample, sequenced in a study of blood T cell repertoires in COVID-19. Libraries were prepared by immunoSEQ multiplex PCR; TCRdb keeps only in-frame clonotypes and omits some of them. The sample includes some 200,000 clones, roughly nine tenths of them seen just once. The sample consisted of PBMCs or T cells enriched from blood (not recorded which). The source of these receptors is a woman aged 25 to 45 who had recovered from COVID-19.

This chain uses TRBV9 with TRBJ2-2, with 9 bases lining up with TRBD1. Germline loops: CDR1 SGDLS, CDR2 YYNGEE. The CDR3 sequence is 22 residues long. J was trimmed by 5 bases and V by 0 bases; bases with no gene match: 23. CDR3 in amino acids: CASSVAPKTGGSITRGTGELFF. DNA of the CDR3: TGTGCCAGCAGCGTAGCCCCAAAGACAGGGGGAAGTATAACTCGCGGGACCGGGGAGCTGTTTTTT.

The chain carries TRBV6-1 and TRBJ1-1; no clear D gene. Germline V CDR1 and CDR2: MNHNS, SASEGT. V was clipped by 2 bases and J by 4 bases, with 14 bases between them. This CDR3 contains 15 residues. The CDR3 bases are TGTGCCAGCAGTGAATCGTCTGGGCAGTCCACTGAAGCTTTCTTT. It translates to CASSESSGQSTEAFF.

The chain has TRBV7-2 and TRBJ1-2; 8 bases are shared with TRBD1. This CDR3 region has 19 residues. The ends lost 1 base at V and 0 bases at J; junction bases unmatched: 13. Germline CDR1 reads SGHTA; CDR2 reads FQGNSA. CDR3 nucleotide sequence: TGTGCCAGCAGCTTAGAATTAGGGACAGGCGACATTCCTAACTATGGCTACACCTTC. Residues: CASSLELGTGDIPNYGYTF. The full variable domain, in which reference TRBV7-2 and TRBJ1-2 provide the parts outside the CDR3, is GAGVSQSPSNKVTEKGKDVELRCDPISGHTALYWYRQSLGQGLEFLIYFQGNSAPDKSGLPSDRFSAERTGGSVSTLTIQRTQQEDSAVYLCASSLELGTGDIPNYGYTFGSGTRLTVV.

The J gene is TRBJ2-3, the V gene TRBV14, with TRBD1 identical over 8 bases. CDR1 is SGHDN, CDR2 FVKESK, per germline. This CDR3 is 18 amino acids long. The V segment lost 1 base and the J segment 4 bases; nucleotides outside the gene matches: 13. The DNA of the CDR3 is TGTGCCAGCAGCCAAGTTGGTTCGGCAGGGGGCTGGGCAGATACGCAGTATTTT. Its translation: CASSQVGSAGGWADTQYF.

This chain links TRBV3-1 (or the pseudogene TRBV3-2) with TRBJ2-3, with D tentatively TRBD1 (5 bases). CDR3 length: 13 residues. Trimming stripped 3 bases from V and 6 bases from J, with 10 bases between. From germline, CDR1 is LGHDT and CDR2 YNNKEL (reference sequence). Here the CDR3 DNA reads TGTGCCAGCAGCCAGGCCCGACAGGATACGCAGTATTTT. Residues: CASSQARQDTQYF.

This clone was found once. The CDR3 nucleotides read TGCAGCGTTTTGGGTAGCGGCTTAGGAAATGAGCAGTTCTTC. Its translation: CSVLGSGLGNEQFF. The chain employs TRBV29-1 and TRBJ2-1; D perhaps matches TRBD2 (6 bases). Germline V lookup: CDR1 SQVTM, CDR2 ANQGSEA. This CDR3 is 14 amino acids long. Between the trimmed V and J ends, which lost 5 bases and 7 bases, there was a span of 18 bases.

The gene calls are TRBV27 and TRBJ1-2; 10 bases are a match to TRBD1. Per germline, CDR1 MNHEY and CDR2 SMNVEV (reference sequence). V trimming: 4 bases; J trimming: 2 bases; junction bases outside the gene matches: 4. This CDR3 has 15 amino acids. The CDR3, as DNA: TGTGCCAGCAGTTCCCTGACAGGGGGCAACTATGGCTACACCTTC. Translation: CASSSLTGGNYGYTF.

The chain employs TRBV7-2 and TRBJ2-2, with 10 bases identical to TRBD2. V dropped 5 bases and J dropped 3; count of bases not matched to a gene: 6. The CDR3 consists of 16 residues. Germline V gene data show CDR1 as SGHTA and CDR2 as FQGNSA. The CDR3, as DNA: TGTGCCAGCAGCATCACTAGCGGGGTACACACCGGGGAGCTGTTTTTT. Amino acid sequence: CASSITSGVHTGELFF.

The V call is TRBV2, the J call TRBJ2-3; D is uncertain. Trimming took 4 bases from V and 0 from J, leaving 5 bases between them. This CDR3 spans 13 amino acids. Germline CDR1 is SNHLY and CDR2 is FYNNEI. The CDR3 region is CASSAKSTDTQYF. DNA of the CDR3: TGTGCCAGCAGTGCCAAAAGCACAGATACGCAGTATTTT.

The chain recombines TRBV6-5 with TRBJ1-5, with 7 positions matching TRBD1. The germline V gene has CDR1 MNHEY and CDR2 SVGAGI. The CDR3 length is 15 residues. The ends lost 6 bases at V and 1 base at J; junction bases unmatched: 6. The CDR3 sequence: CASSNPRGSNQPQHF. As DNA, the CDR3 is TGTGCCAGCAGCAACCCCAGGGGGAGCAATCAGCCCCAGCATTTT.

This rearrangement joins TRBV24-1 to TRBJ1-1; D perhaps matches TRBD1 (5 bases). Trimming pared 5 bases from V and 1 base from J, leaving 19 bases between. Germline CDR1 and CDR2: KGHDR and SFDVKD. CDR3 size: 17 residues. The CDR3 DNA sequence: TGTGCCACCAGTGTAATAGGGCAGGCTCAGGGGAACACTGAAGCTTTCTTT. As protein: CATSVIGQAQGNTEAFF.

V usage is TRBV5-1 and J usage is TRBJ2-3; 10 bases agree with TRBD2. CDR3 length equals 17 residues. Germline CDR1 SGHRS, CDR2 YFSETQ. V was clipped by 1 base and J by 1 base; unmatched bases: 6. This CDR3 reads CASSLLRGTSGTDTQYF. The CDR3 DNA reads TGCGCCAGCAGCTTGTTGCGCGGGACTAGCGGCACAGATACGCAGTATTTT.

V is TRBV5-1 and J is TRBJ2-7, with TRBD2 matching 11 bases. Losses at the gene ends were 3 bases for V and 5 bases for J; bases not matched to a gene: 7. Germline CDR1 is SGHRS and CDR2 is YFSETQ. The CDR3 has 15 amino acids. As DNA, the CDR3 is TGCGCCAGCAGCTGGGTAGCGGGGGGGCTCAACGAGCAGTACTTC. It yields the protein CASSWVAGGLNEQYF.

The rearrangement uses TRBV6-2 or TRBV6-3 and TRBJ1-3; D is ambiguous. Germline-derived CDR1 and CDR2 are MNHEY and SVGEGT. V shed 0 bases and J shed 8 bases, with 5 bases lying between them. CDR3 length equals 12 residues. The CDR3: CASSYSRDTIYF. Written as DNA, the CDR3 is TGTGCCAGCAGTTACTCCCGGGACACCATATATTTT.